This T cell receptor beta chain was documented in a study of naive and memory T cell subsets. Overall study findings and caveats: Possibly reflecting memory cells re-expressing CD45RA, a few larger clonotypes occurred in naive repertoires, especially CD8. Findings for naive and memory subsets could not be checked against ground truth. Diversity fell and Gini index rose from naive through CM, EM, EMRA. Each distinct alpha or beta sequence counts as one clonotype.

The ends were cut back, 6 bases at V and 2 bases at J, with 11 bases in the middle. CDR3 length: 13 residues. Regarding this clonotype: The antigen is not known.

Two oligonucleotides, mixed equimolar, formed the beta constant-region primer covering TRBC1 and TRBC2. The ligated cDNA underwent four PCR rounds using SP2 and nested alpha and beta constant-region primers. One entry per CDR3 protein results from TCRdb running MiXCR on the UMI-ligation and nested PCR reads. Of roughly 100,000 distinct CDR3 sequences in the sample, more than 12% were seen once. The V call is TRBV12-3 or TRBV12-4, the J call TRBJ2-7, with a possible D match to TRBD2 (6 bases). This sequence was found in a human donor in good health. Material for sequencing was naive CD8+ T cells from blood. CDR3 protein: CASSKTSTYEQYF. The CDR3 nucleotides are TGTGCCAGCAGCAAGACTAGTACCTACGAGCAGTACTTC.